These T cell receptor beta chains were read from a single sample in a study of T cells in localized non-small cell lung cancer. Profiling relied on immunoSEQ multiplex PCR, and the TCRdb table lists in-frame clones only, not all of them. Found here are approximately 83,000 clones, roughly 93% of them singletons; the top ten hold approximately 4%. The starting material was PBMCs, obtained before any cancer treatment. The receptors shown here come from a woman aged 40-69 years with stage II squamous cell lung carcinoma. CDR3s include the opening cysteine and the closing phenylalanine or tryptophan. The order of the fields is clone size, J gene, V gene, D gene, CDR3 protein, CDR3 DNA. A D gene is named only where the DNA matches it firmly. Clone size is shown for a subset of rows, as once, few, many or a class of expanded clone.

>-|TRBJ1-2|TRBV5-1|-
CASSLGGPGVGYTF
TGCGCCAGCAGCCTGGGAGGGCCAGGTGTTGGCTACACCTTC
>-|TRBJ1-2|TRBV19|TRBD1
CASSAPGQGAPIYGYTF
TGTGCCAGTAGTGCACCGGGACAGGGGGCTCCCATCTATGGCTACACCTTC
>-|TRBJ2-3|TRBV28|-
CASSLFNTDTQYF
TGTGCCAGCAGTTTATTTAACACAGATACGCAGTATTTT
>once|TRBJ2-7|TRBV6-5|TRBD1
CASRWGQSYEQYF
TGTGCCAGCAGGTGGGGACAGTCCTACGAGCAGTACTTC
>-|TRBJ2-7|TRBV11-3|-
CASSPFGGSYEQYF
TGTGCCAGCAGCCCCTTCGGAGGCTCCTACGAGCAGTACTTC
>few|TRBJ1-1|TRBV12-5|-
CASGLGVNTEAFF
TGTGCTAGTGGTTTGGGTGTGAACACTGAAGCTTTCTTT
>once|TRBJ2-7|TRBV5-1|TRBD2
CASSLSTSGSTEQYF
TGCGCCAGCAGCCTGAGCACTAGCGGGAGTACCGAGCAGTACTTC
>-|TRBJ1-5|TRBV7-9|-
CASSPGQTNQPQHF
TGTGCCAGCAGCCCCGGACAGACCAATCAGCCCCAGCATTTT
>-|TRBJ1-3|TRBV5-4|-
CASSSDRGNTIYF
TGTGCCAGCAGCTCAGACCGAGGAAACACCATATATTTT
>-|TRBJ1-1|TRBV29-1|-
CSVEDSTGLGNTEAFF
TGCAGCGTTGAAGACTCGACAGGCCTCGGGAACACTGAAGCTTTCTTT
>-|TRBJ1-2|TRBV10-2|TRBD1
CASSEILGTGGQGYTF
TGCGCCAGCAGTGAGATTTTAGGGACAGGGGGCCAAGGCTACACCTTC
>-|TRBJ1-3|TRBV11-2|-
CASSLTSGNTIYF
TGTGCCAGCAGCTTAACCTCTGGAAACACCATATATTTT
>few|TRBJ1-5|TRBV5-6|-
CASSSGLYSNQPQHF
TGTGCCAGCAGCTCCGGGCTATATAGCAATCAGCCCCAGCATTTT
>-|TRBJ2-7|TRBV5-4|-
CASSTDVGRAYEQYF
TGTGCCAGCAGCACCGACGTAGGGCGCGCCTACGAGCAGTACTTC
>-|TRBJ2-5|TRBV28|TRBD2
CASSLPSGGETQYF
TGTGCCAGCAGTTTACCTAGCGGGGGAGAGACCCAGTACTTC
>-|TRBJ1-5|TRBV29-1|-
CSVGGSGSNQPQHF
TGCAGCGTTGGGGGGAGTGGGAGCAATCAGCCCCAGCATTTT